One and the same sample provided the 27 T cell receptor beta chains below, sequenced in a study of T cells in localized non-small cell lung cancer. Assay used: immunoSEQ multiplex PCR; TCRdb lists only in-frame clones, some missing. The repertoire holds some 32,000 clones, with approximately 94% as singletons. The sample was peripheral blood, taken before any cancer treatment. The receptors shown here come from a woman aged 40-75 years with stage I lung adenocarcinoma.

This chain uses TRBV18 with TRBJ1-5; 8 bases agree with TRBD1. Germline V CDR1 and CDR2: KGHSH, LQKENI. Trimming cost V 6 bases and J 5 bases; bases outside gene matches: 9. The CDR3 has 15 residues. The CDR3: CASSPGQGRDQPQHF. The CDR3 nucleotides read TGTGCCAGCTCTCCCGGACAGGGAAGGGATCAGCCCCAGCATTTT.

V usage is TRBV11-2 and J usage is TRBJ2-7; D is uncertain. The CDR3 runs 14 residues. The V and J ends lost 0 bases and 3 bases respectively, with 9 bases between them. Germline V lookup: CDR1 SGHAT, CDR2 FQNNGV. The chain's CDR3 is CASSLEYGFYEQYF. The CDR3 DNA reads TGTGCCAGCAGCTTAGAGTACGGTTTCTACGAGCAGTACTTC.

The chain recombines TRBV29-1 with TRBJ2-7; no firm D call. V was trimmed by 4 bases and J by 2 bases, leaving 3 bases between them. Germline CDR1 and CDR2: SQVTM and ANQGSEA. The CDR3 totals 10 residues. The CDR3 DNA sequence: TGCAGCGTTGCCACCTACGAGCAGTACTTC. It translates to CSVATYEQYF.

V is TRBV27 and J is TRBJ2-7, with D unresolved. Trimming stripped 5 bases from V and 4 bases from J, with 18 bases between. The CDR3 is made up of 15 amino acids. Germline V gene data show CDR1 as MNHEY and CDR2 as SMNVEV (reference sequence). The CDR3 coding sequence is TGTGCCAGCAGTCCGATCGCTCAAAAGGCGTACGAGCAGTACTTC. The encoded protein is CASSPIAQKAYEQYF.

J is TRBJ1-2 and V is TRBV7-8; unclear D gene. V was trimmed by 5 bases and J by 3 bases, leaving 7 bases between them. The CDR3 has 12 amino acids. The germline CDR1 and CDR2 sequences are SGHVS and FQNEAQ. CDR3 residues: CASSPGDYGYTF. CDR3 DNA sequence: TGTGCCAGCAGCCCAGGCGACTATGGCTACACCTTC.

The chain joins TRBV28 to TRBJ1-2; TRBD1 aligns across 7 bases. V was pared by 6 bases and J by 14 bases, with 18 bases of the junction left unmatched. The CDR3 consists of 14 residues. Germline V gene data show CDR1 as MDHEN and CDR2 as SYDVKM. CDR3 DNA sequence: TGTGCCAGCAGCCCGCGGACAAAGACAGGGTCGGGGACCTTC. Translation: CASSPRTKTGSGTF.

This clone appeared a single time. The chain recombines TRBV20-1 with TRBJ2-1, with no clear D. Germline CDR1 and CDR2: DFQATT and SNEGSKA (reference sequence). This CDR3 has 11 amino acids. Trimming removed 3 bases from V and 9 bases from J, with 9 bases in between. CDR3 nucleotides: TGCAGTGCTAGGTCTGACGGTGAGCAGTTCTTC. Translating gives CSARSDGEQFF.

This clone was observed a single time. The V gene is TRBV6-1, the J gene TRBJ2-2; D is possibly TRBD1 (7 bases). The ends were cut back, 7 bases at V and 4 bases at J, with 16 bases in the middle. The CDR3 has 15 amino acids. Germline V gene sequence: CDR1 MNHNS, CDR2 SASEGT. The CDR3 sequence is CASKKTQGGTGELFF. The CDR3 nucleotides are TGTGCCAGCAAAAAAACTCAGGGGGGCACCGGGGAGCTGTTTTTT.

This clone was found once. The chain recombines TRBV10-1 with TRBJ2-2, with 8 nucleotides matching TRBD2. This CDR3 comprises 15 residues. Germline V CDR1 and CDR2: WNHNN, SYGVQD (reference sequence). Trimming removed 7 bases from V and 0 bases from J; junction bases left unmatched: 4. This CDR3 reads CASNAGGTNTGELFF. CDR3 nucleotides: TGCGCCAGCAATGCGGGGGGAACGAACACCGGGGAGCTGTTTTTT.

The CDR3 spells CSVGVHRDYEQYF. The CDR3 DNA is TGCAGCGTTGGTGTGCATCGAGACTACGAGCAGTACTTC. The V call is TRBV29-1, the J call TRBJ2-7; D is unclear. This CDR3 comprises 13 residues. V was trimmed by 4 bases and J by 3 bases, leaving 13 bases between them. The V gene's germline CDR1 is SQVTM and CDR2 ANQGSEA.

This chain connects TRBV5-1 to TRBJ2-5; D could derive from TRBD1 or TRBD2 (5 bases each). The V gene lost 4 bases and the J gene lost 4 bases, with 17 bases spanning the gap. The CDR3 is 15 residues long. Germline values: CDR1 SGHRS, CDR2 YFSETQ. The CDR3 region is CASSPRDSRGETQYF. For the CDR3, the DNA is TGCGCCAGCAGCCCCAGAGACAGCCGGGGAGAGACCCAGTACTTC.

V and J are TRBV5-1 and TRBJ1-2; D remains ambiguous. Germline V gives CDR1 SGHRS, CDR2 YFSETQ. The CDR3 sequence is 14 residues long. V gave up 3 bases and J gave up 8 bases, with 17 bases separating them. The DNA for the CDR3 is TGCGCCAGCAGCTGGGAAGGACGGAGGGAAGGCTACACCTTC. It translates to CASSWEGRREGYTF.

J is TRBJ1-6 and V is TRBV7-9; D ambiguous. The CDR3 has 17 residues. V was shortened by 0 bases and J by 0 bases, with 9 bases between the two germline ends. Germline CDR1 reads SEHNR; CDR2 reads FQNEAQ (reference sequence). CDR3 sequence reads: CASSLAKESSYNSPLHF. Written as DNA, the CDR3 is TGTGCCAGCAGCTTAGCGAAGGAGAGCTCCTATAATTCACCCCTCCACTTT.

The chain carries TRBV6-1 and TRBJ1-5; D gene uncertain. This CDR3 has 13 residues. V was clipped by 7 bases and J by 3 bases, with 10 bases between them. The germline gives CDR1 MNHNS, CDR2 SASEGT. The CDR3 nucleotides read TGTGCCAGCAAACAGCCGATCAATCAGCCCCAGCATTTT. Amino acid sequence: CASKQPINQPQHF.

CDR3 region: CASSRAGGQKSEAFF. Here the CDR3 DNA reads TGCGCCAGCAGCCGCGCCGGGGGACAGAAGTCTGAAGCTTTCTTT. The chain couples TRBV5-1 to TRBJ1-1; TRBD1 matches 7 bases. In germline, CDR1 is SGHRS, CDR2 YFSETQ. This CDR3 region has 15 residues. Trimming at V came to 4 bases and at J to 6 bases, leaving 12 bases not matched to a gene.

The chain is built from TRBV6-5 and TRBJ1-5; D gene uncertain. V lost 2 bases to trimming and J lost 3 bases, with 8 bases between them. The CDR3 contains 14 residues. Germline V gives CDR1 MNHEY, CDR2 SVGAGI. The DNA for the CDR3 is TGTGCCAGCAGTTACCCGCCTAACAATCAGCCCCAGCATTTT. Its translation: CASSYPPNNQPQHF.

The chain uses TRBV19 and TRBJ1-1; D remains unclear. The V end lost 2 bases, the J end lost 2 bases, and 9 bases lay between the germline ends. CDR1 is LNHDA and CDR2 is SQIVND in the germline V gene (reference sequence). CDR3 length: 14 residues. This chain's CDR3 is CASSIFRLNTEAFF. Here the CDR3 DNA reads TGTGCCAGTAGTATATTCAGGCTCAACACTGAAGCTTTCTTT. Full variable domain (missing parts from reference TRBV19 and TRBJ1-1): DGGITQSPKYLFRKEGQNVTLSCEQNLNHDAMYWYRQDPGQGLRLIYYSQIVNDFQKGDIAEGYSVSREKKESFPLTVTSAQKNPTAFYLCASSIFRLNTEAFFGQGTRLTVV.

This clone has only a few counts. The V call is TRBV25-1, the J call TRBJ2-6; D possibly corresponds to TRBD1 (6 bases). The CDR3 consists of 17 residues. CDR1 and CDR2 (germline): MGHDK, SYGVNS. Trimming left V 5 bases short and J 0 bases short, with 14 bases between. CDR3 loop: CASSLQGLSSGANVLTF. The CDR3 DNA sequence: TGTGCCAGCAGTTTACAGGGCCTCTCCTCTGGGGCCAACGTCCTGACTTTC.

This chain connects TRBV7-3 to TRBJ2-5, with D possibly TRBD2 on 5 matching bases. Germline CDR1 SGHTA, CDR2 FQGTGA. V lost 1 base and J lost 4, with 7 bases in between. The CDR3 is 13 amino acids. The CDR3 DNA reads TGTGCCAGCAGCTTAAATGAGGGAGAGACCCAGTACTTC. Translation gives CASSLNEGETQYF.

The chain joins TRBV7-2 to TRBJ2-1; 12 bases agree with TRBD2. This CDR3 has 17 residues. Germline-derived CDR1 and CDR2 are SGHTA and FQGNSA. Germline trimming cut 4 bases from V and 7 bases from J; bases unmatched to any gene: 11. The CDR3 DNA follows: TGTGCCAGCAGCTCGACTCGACTAGCGGGAGCGCAAAATGAGCAGTTCTTC. It translates to CASSSTRLAGAQNEQFF. The full variable domain, completed using reference TRBV7-2 and TRBJ2-1, is GAGVSQSPSNKVTEKGKDVELRCDPISGHTALYWYRQSLGQGLEFLIYFQGNSAPDKSGLPSDRFSAERTGGSVSTLTIQRTQQEDSAVYLCASSSTRLAGAQNEQFFGPGTRLTVL.

This rearrangement joins TRBV6-5 to TRBJ2-3; D uncertain. Germline loops: CDR1 MNHEY, CDR2 SVGAGI. The CDR3 has 14 amino acids. V lost 0 bases to trimming and J lost 4 bases, with 8 bases between them. The CDR3 nucleotides read TGTGCCAGCAGTTACTCGGACCTAGCAGATACGCAGTATTTT. It translates to CASSYSDLADTQYF.

This chain joins TRBV11-3 and TRBJ2-3; 10 positions match TRBD2. This CDR3 has 13 amino acids. Looked up from germline, CDR1 is SGHNT and CDR2 is YENEEA. J gave up 10 bases and V 6 bases, and 7 bases lay outside the gene matches. The CDR3, as DNA: TGTGCCAGCAGGAGGACTAGCGGTCTGGCGCAGTATTTT. Translation gives CASRRTSGLAQYF.

The rearrangement links TRBV6-1 to TRBJ2-2, with 7 bases matching TRBD1. With V trimmed by 6 bases and J by 6 bases, 10 bases remained unmatched. Per germline, CDR1 MNHNS and CDR2 SASEGT. This CDR3 contains 15 residues. CDR3 DNA sequence: TGTGCCAGCAGGATACAAGACAGGGTTGCCGGGGAGCTGTTTTTT. Protein product: CASRIQDRVAGELFF.

The genes are TRBV2 and TRBJ2-5; no clear D. V was shortened by 4 bases and J by 2 bases, with 8 bases between the two germline ends. Germline-derived CDR1 and CDR2 are SNHLY and FYNNEI. This CDR3 has 13 residues. DNA of the CDR3: TGTGCCAGCAGTGTGTCCGGACAAGAGACCCAGTACTTC. Its translation: CASSVSGQETQYF.

This sequence joins TRBV2 and TRBJ2-1, with 13 bases that match TRBD2. From germline, CDR1 is SNHLY and CDR2 FYNNEI. The CDR3 covers 15 residues. V lost 6 bases, J lost 9 bases, and 8 bases stayed unmatched. CDR3 nucleotides: TGTGCCAGCAGGTTTCGGACTAGCGGGAGTAGTGAGCAGTTCTTC. Residues: CASRFRTSGSSEQFF.

This clone was observed a single time. This chain joins TRBV10-1 and TRBJ2-7; 10 positions agree with TRBD1. CDR1 and CDR2 (germline): WNHNN, SYGVQD (reference sequence). The junction had 8 bases not matched to a gene; V was cut back by 6 bases and J by 3 bases. The CDR3 has 15 amino acids. CDR3 nucleotides: TGCGCCAGCAGACGACAGGGGGCCAGGTGCTACGAGCAGTACTTC. Residues: CASRRQGARCYEQYF.

The rearrangement joins TRBV5-6 to TRBJ1-1, with 8 bases matching TRBD1. The CDR3 extends over 14 amino acids. The germline V gene has CDR1 SGHDT and CDR2 YYEEEE. With V trimmed by 4 bases and J by 7 bases, 9 bases remained unmatched. CDR3 DNA: TGTGCCAGCAGCAAGAACAGGGGGACAAGTGAAGCTTTCTTT. It codes for CASSKNRGTSEAFF.